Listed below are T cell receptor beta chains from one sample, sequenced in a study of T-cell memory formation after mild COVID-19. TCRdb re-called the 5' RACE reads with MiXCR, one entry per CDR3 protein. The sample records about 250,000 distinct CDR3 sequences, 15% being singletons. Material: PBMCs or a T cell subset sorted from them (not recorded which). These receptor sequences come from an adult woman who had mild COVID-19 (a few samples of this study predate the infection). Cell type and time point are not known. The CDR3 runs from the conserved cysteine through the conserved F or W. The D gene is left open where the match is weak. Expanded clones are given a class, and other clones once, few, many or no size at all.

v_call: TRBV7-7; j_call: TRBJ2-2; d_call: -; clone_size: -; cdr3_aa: CASSSGSYTGELFF; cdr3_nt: TGTGCTAGCAGCTCTGGATCCTACACCGGGGAGCTGTTTTTT
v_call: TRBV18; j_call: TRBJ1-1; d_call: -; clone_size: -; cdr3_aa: CASSPIGMNTEAFF; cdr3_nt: TGTGCCAGCTCACCAATAGGGATGAACACTGAAGCTTTCTTT
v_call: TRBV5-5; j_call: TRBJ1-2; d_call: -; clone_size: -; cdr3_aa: CASSFPREPYGYTF; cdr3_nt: TGTGCCAGCAGCTTCCCTCGGGAACCCTATGGCTACACCTTC
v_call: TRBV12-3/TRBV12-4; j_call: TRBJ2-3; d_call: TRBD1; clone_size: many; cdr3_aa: CASSGTGDTQYF; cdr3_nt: TGTGCCAGCAGCGGGACAGGAGATACGCAGTATTTT
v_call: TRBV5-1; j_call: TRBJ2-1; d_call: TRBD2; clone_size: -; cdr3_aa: CASSALAGIDNEQFF; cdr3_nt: TGCGCCAGCAGCGCGCTAGCGGGGATTGACAATGAGCAGTTCTTC
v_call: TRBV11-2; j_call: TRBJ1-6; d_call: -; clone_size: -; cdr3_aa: CASSLGPESPLHF; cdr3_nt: TGTGCCAGCAGCTTAGGTCCAGAATCACCCCTCCACTTT
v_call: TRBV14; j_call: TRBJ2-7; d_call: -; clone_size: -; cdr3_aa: CASSQWANYEQYF; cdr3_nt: TGTGCCAGCAGCCAATGGGCCAACTACGAGCAGTACTTC
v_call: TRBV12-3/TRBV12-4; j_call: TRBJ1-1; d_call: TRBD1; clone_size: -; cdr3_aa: CASRLAQTGRSEAFF; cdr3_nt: TGTGCCAGCAGACTCGCACAGACAGGGCGGTCTGAAGCTTTCTTT
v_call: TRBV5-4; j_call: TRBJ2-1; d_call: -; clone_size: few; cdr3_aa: CASSFRQTEQFF; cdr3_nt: TGTGCCAGCAGCTTCCGACAGACCGAGCAGTTCTTC
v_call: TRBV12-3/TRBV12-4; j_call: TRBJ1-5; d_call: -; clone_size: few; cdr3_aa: CASSFSRFLMLLGNQPQHF; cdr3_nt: TGTGCCAGCAGTTTCAGTCGGTTCCTCATGTTATTGGGGAATCAGCCCCAGCATTTT
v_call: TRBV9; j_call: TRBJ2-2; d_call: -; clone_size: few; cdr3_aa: CASSVYLNTGELFF; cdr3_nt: TGTGCCAGCAGCGTATATTTGAACACCGGGGAGCTGTTTTTT
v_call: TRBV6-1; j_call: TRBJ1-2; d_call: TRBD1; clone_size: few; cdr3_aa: CASMSGGGIYGYTF; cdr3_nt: TGTGCCAGCATGTCAGGGGGCGGTATCTATGGCTACACCTTC
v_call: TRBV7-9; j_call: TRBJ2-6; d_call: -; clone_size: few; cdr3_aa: CASSLDAGVGANVLTF; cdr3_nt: TGTGCCAGCAGCTTAGATGCAGGGGTCGGGGCCAACGTCCTGACTTTC
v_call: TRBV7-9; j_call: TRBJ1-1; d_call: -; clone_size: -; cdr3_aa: CASSLQGHTEAFF; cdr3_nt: TGTGCCAGCAGCTTACAGGGGCACACTGAAGCTTTCTTT
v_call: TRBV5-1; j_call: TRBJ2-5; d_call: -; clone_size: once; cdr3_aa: CASSPDGQETQYF; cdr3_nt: TGCGCCAGCAGCCCGGACGGCCAAGAGACCCAGTACTTC
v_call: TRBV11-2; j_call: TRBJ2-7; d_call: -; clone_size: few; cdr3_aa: CASSPDRSYEQYF; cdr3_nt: TGTGCCAGCAGCCCGGACAGATCCTACGAGCAGTACTTC
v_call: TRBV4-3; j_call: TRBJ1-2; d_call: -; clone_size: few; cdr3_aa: CASSQASGAGQHGYTF; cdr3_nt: TGCGCCAGCAGCCAAGCCAGCGGGGCAGGGCAGCATGGCTACACCTTC
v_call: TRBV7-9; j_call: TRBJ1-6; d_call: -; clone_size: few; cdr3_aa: CASSLQAFGISPLHF; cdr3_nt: TGTGCCAGCAGCTTACAGGCCTTTGGTATTTCACCCCTCCACTTT
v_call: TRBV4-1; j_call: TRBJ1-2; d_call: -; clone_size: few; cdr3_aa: CASSPTAVVGIYGYTF; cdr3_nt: TGCGCCAGCAGCCCTACAGCCGTGGTCGGAATCTATGGCTACACCTTC
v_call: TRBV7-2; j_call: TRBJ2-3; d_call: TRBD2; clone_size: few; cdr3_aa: CASSETPGTSGSTDTQYF; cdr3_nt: TGTGCCAGCAGCGAAACCCCCGGGACTAGCGGGAGTACAGATACGCAGTATTTT
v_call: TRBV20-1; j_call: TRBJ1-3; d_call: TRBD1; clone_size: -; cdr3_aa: CSARDWGTAGNTIYF; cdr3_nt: TGCAGTGCTAGAGATTGGGGGACAGCTGGAAACACCATATATTTT
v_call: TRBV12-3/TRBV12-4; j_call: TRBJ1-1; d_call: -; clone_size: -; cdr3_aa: CASRGEGKAFF; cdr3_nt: TGTGCCAGCAGGGGTGAAGGGAAAGCTTTCTTT
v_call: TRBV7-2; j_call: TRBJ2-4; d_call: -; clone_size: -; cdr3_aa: CASSLAGQGAKNIQYF; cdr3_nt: TGTGCCAGCAGCTTAGCGGGTCAGGGGGCCAAAAACATTCAGTACTTC
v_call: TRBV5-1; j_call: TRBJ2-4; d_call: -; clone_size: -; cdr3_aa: CASSPRAEIAKNIQYF; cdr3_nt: TGCGCCAGCAGCCCGAGGGCGGAAATAGCCAAAAACATTCAGTACTTC
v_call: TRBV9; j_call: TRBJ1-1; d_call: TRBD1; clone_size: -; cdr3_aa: CASSVAPTGMGTEAFF; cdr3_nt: TGTGCCAGCAGCGTAGCCCCGACAGGGATGGGCACTGAAGCTTTCTTT
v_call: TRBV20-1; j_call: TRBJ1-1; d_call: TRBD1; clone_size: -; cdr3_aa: CSARGGTGEQGAFF; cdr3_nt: TGCAGTGCTAGGGGTGGGACAGGTGAACAGGGAGCTTTCTTT
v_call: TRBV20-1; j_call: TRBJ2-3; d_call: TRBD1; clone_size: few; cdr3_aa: CSARDHRGSTDTQYF; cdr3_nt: TGCAGTGCTAGAGATCACAGGGGTAGCACAGATACGCAGTATTTT
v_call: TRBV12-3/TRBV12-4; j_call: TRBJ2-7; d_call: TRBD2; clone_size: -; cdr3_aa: CASRLAATYEQYF; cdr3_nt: TGTGCCAGCAGACTAGCGGCTACCTACGAGCAGTACTTC
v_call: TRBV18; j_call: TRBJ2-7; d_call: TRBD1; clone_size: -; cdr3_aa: CASSLTGVSNEQYF; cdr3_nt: TGTGCCAGCTCTCTAACAGGGGTTAGCAACGAGCAGTACTTC
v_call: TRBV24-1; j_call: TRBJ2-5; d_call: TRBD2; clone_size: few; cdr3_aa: CATSDPGGREGETQYF; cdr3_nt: TGTGCCACCAGTGATCCCGGCGGGCGGGAGGGAGAGACCCAGTACTTC
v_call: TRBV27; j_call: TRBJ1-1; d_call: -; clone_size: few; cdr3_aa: CASTWHGGSAEAFF; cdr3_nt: TGTGCCAGCACCTGGCATGGGGGGTCTGCTGAAGCTTTCTTT
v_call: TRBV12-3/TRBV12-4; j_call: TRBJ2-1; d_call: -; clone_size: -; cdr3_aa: CASTGWGNNEQFF; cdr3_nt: TGTGCCAGCACAGGATGGGGAAACAATGAGCAGTTCTTC
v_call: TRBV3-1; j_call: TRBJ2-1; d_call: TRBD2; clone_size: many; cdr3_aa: CASNPTGLAGNEQFF; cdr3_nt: TGTGCCAGCAACCCAACGGGACTAGCGGGAAATGAGCAGTTCTTC
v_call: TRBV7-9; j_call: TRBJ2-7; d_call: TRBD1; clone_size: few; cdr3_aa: CASRGDRGIEEQYF; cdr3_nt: TGTGCCAGCAGGGGGGACAGGGGGATTGAGGAGCAGTACTTC
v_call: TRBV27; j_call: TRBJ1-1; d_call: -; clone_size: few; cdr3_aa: CASSSPTLRRMEAFF; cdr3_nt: TGTGCCAGCAGTTCGCCGACACTGCGTCGAATGGAAGCTTTCTTT
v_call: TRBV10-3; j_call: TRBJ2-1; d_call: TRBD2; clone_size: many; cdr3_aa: CAISEPRGLAGAKQFF; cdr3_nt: TGTGCCATCAGTGAGCCCCGCGGACTAGCGGGAGCGAAGCAGTTCTTC
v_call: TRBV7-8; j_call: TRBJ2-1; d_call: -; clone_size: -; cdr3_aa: CASSFKTSREQFF; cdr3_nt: TGTGCCAGCAGCTTCAAAACTTCCCGTGAGCAGTTCTTC
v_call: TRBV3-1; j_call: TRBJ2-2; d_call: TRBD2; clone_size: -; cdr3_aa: CASSPWTSGRTGELFF; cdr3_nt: TGTGCCAGCAGCCCCTGGACTAGCGGGCGCACCGGGGAGCTGTTTTTT
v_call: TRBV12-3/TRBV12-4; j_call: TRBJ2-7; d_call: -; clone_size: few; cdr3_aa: CASSFSQGFYEQYF; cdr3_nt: TGTGCCAGCAGTTTTTCACAGGGATTCTACGAGCAGTACTTC
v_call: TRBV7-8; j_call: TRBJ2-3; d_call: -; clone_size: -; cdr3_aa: CASSLGRGASADTQYF; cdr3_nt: TGTGCCAGCAGCTTAGGGAGAGGGGCCTCGGCAGATACGCAGTATTTT
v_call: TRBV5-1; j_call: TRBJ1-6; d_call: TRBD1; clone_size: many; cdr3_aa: CASSLGTGGSMSSYNSPLHF; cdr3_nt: TGCGCCAGCAGCTTGGGGACAGGGGGGAGCATGAGCTCCTATAATTCACCCCTCCACTTT
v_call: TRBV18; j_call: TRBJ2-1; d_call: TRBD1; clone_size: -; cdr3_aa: CATLLTGASHSYNEQFF; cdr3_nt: TGTGCCACCCTCTTAACAGGGGCTAGCCACTCCTACAATGAGCAGTTCTTC
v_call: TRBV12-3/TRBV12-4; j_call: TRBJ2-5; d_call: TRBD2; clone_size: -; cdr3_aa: CASSWTSGQETQYF; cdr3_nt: TGTGCCAGCAGTTGGACTAGCGGCCAAGAGACCCAGTACTTC
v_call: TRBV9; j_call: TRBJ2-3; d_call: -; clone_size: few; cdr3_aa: CASTMGGGPDTQYF; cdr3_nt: TGTGCCAGCACCATGGGAGGGGGCCCAGATACGCAGTATTTT
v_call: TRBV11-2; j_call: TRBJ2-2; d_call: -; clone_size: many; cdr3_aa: CASSRLNTGELFF; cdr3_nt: TGTGCCAGCAGCCGACTGAACACCGGGGAGCTGTTTTTT
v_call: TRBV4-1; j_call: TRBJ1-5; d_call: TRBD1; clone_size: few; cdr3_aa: CASRRTGGVRNQPQHF; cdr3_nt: TGCGCCAGCAGAAGGACAGGGGGCGTAAGGAATCAGCCCCAGCATTTT
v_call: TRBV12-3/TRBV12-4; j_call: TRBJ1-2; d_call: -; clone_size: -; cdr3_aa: CASRPAGQLYGYTF; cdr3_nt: TGTGCCAGCAGGCCGGCTGGACAGCTATATGGCTACACCTTC
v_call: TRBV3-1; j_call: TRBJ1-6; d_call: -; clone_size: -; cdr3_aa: CASSQVRDNSPLHF; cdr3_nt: TGTGCCAGCAGCCAAGTCAGGGATAATTCACCCCTCCACTTT
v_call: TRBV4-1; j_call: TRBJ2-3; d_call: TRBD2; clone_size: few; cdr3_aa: CASSQASSGTAQYF; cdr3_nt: TGCGCCAGCAGCCAAGCATCTAGCGGGACGGCGCAGTATTTT
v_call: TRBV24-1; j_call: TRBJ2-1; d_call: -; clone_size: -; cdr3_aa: CATSDYTNEQFF; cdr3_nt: TGTGCCACCAGTGATTACACCAATGAGCAGTTCTTC
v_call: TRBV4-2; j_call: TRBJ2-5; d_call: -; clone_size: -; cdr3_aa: CASSQERGPGETQYF; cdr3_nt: TGTGCCAGCAGCCAAGAAAGAGGCCCCGGGGAGACCCAGTACTTC
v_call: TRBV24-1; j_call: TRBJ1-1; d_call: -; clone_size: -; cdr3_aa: CATSNSKSTEAFF; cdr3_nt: TGTGCCACCAGCAACAGTAAGTCCACTGAAGCTTTCTTT
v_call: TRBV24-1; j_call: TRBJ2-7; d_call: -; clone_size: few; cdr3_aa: CATSAGAAYEQYF; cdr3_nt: TGTGCCACCAGTGCCGGGGCTGCCTACGAGCAGTACTTC